The sequence of this T cell receptor (beta chain) was determined in a study of blood T cell repertoires in COVID-19. With 3 bases removed from V and 3 bases from J, the gap between germline ends came to 10 bases. The CDR3 has 13 amino acids. Germline assignment: CDR1 SGHRS and CDR2 YFSETQ. Profiling relied on immunoSEQ multiplex PCR, and the TCRdb table lists in-frame clones only, not all of them. This table has 150,000 to 200,000 clones, 85% to 90% appearing once. The receptor was isolated from a man aged 35-49 years with active or convalescent COVID-19. The sample consisted of peripheral blood. V usage is TRBV5-1 and J usage is TRBJ2-7; D perhaps matches TRBD1 (6 bases). CDR3 sequence reads: CASSSEQGYEQYF. The CDR3 nucleotides read TGCGCCAGCAGCTCGGAACAGGGCTACGAGCAGTACTTC.